This TCR beta chain was captured in a study of shared clonotypes between healthy human individuals. This clone was seen a single time. Its specificity is not known. Overall study findings and caveats: A small donor pool kept down the genetic and exposure-history diversity that was represented. Sequencing of the sorted subsets was shown by rarefaction to be incomplete despite large depth.

Sequencing used immunoSEQ multiplex PCR; TCRdb keeps in-frame clones, though not all of them. The sample carries roughly 2,500,000 clones, approximately 93% recorded once. Only Caucasian adults living in Nashville, Tennessee made up the donor group. The CD4+ fraction was divided into a CD45RA+ naive subset and a CD45RA-negative memory subset. V was trimmed by 2 bases and J by 2 bases, leaving 24 bases between them. Germline CDR1 and CDR2: SEHNR and FQNEAQ (reference sequence). The CDR3 has 19 residues. The receptor comes from a man younger than 35 in good health. Some clones in this sample may be carry-over from other donors' samples. Sequenced sample: naive CD4+ T cells from PBMCs. Subset specified: CD45RA+ positively selected. The rearrangement links TRBV7-9 to TRBJ2-5; D is possibly TRBD1 or TRBD2 (5 bases each). CDR3 loop: CASSLYTPRYRRRQETQYF. Written as DNA, the CDR3 is TGTGCCAGCAGCTTATATACTCCCAGGTACAGGCGGAGGCAAGAGACCCAGTACTTC. Filled out from reference TRBV7-9 and TRBJ2-5, the complete variable domain reads DTGVSQNPRHKITKRGQNVTFRCDPISEHNRLYWYRQTLGQGPEFLTYFQNEAQLEKSRLLSDRFSAERPKGSFSTLEIQRTEQGDSAMYLCASSLYTPRYRRRQETQYFGPGTRLLVL.